These T cell receptor beta chains were read from a single sample in a study of shared T cell receptors in the human thymus. Assay: immunoSEQ multiplex PCR; the TCRdb copy retains only in-frame clones and omits some. The sample has 500,000 to 750,000 clones; roughly 90% are singletons. The same sample was also studied in work on human thymus T cells.

The specimen sequenced was thymocytes. These receptors all come from a boy under three years old with a congenital heart defect. Both conserved end residues are part of each CDR3. The D gene is left open where the match is weak. Some rows have no size entry. The others give once, few or many, or a class for an expanded clone.

v_gene	d_gene	j_gene	abundance	CDR3nt	CDR3aa
TRBV4-1	.	TRBJ2-1	once	TGCGCCAGCAGCCAAGAAAGTGAGGCACCGAGCTCCTACAATGAGCAGTTCTTC	CASSQESEAPSSYNEQFF
TRBV30	.	TRBJ2-5	.	TGTGCCTGGGTAATCCAAGAGACCCAGTACTTC	CAWVIQETQYF
TRBV14	.	TRBJ2-7	.	TGTGCCAGCAGCCAAGGTACTACCCTCTCCTACGAGCAGTACTTC	CASSQGTTLSYEQYF
TRBV9	.	TRBJ2-6	.	TGTGCCAGCAGCGTAGCCCACTCGGGCTCTGGGGCCAACGTCCTGACTTTC	CASSVAHSGSGANVLTF
TRBV4-3	TRBD1	TRBJ1-1	.	TGCGCCAGCAGCCATGGAGGGGGCGCCTTCCCTGAAGCTTTCTTT	CASSHGGGAFPEAFF
TRBV7-2	TRBD1	TRBJ2-6	.	TGTGCCAGCAGCTTGAGGAAGACAGGGGGCTCTGGGGCCAACGTCCTGACTTTC	CASSLRKTGGSGANVLTF
TRBV5-1	.	TRBJ2-5	.	TGCGCCAGCAGCTTGAGCAGGGTTCGGAAGACCCAGTACTTC	CASSLSRVRKTQYF
TRBV28	.	TRBJ2-3	.	TGTGCCAGCAGCCCCCAGGGGGAGGCCCCCCCAGATACGCAGTATTTT	CASSPQGEAPPDTQYF
TRBV5-1	.	TRBJ2-7	.	TGCGCCAGCAGCAAAGTATTTAGGTTGGGGCCCTACGAGCAGTACTTC	CASSKVFRLGPYEQYF
TRBV28	TRBD2	TRBJ2-5	once	TGTGCCAGCACTCCCACGGGGGGGCTCCCCAAAGAGACCCAGTACTTC	CASTPTGGLPKETQYF
TRBV10-3	.	TRBJ2-2	.	TGTGCCATCAGTGACAGGAGGGAGCTGTTTTTT	CAISDRRELFF
TRBV10-3	.	TRBJ1-5	.	TGTGCCATCAGTGAGGGGCAGGGTGGTCAGCCCCAGCATTTT	CAISEGQGGQPQHF
TRBV28	TRBD1	TRBJ1-5	.	TGTGCCAGCAGTTCCGACCGGGACAGGGCGGCGTATAGCAATCAGCCCCAGCATTTT	CASSSDRDRAAYSNQPQHF
TRBV15	.	TRBJ2-7	.	TGTGCCACCAGCTCGGGGGACTCACCCTACGAGCAGTACTTC	CATSSGDSPYEQYF
TRBV5-4	.	TRBJ2-7	.	TGTGCCAGCAGCCCCCGGGAGTCAAGGACCTACGAGCAGTACTTC	CASSPRESRTYEQYF
TRBV29-1	.	TRBJ2-7	.	TGCAGCGTGACTATTTTGGTTTGGGGTCCTAGCTCCTACGAGCAGTACTTC	CSVTILVWGPSSYEQYF
TRBV6-4	.	TRBJ2-7	.	TGTGCCAGCAGCCCCAACGGGACCTACGAGCAGTACTTC	CASSPNGTYEQYF